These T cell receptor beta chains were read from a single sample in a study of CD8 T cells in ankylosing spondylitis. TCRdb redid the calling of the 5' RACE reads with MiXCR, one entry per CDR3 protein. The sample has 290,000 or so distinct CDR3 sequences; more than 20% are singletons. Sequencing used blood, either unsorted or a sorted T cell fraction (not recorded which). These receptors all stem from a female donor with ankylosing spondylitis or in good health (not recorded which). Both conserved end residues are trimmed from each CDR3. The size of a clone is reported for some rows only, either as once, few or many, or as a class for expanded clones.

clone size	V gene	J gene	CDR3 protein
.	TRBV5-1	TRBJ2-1	ASSPEPGRLVGEQF
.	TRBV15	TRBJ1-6	ATSRDGNSPLH
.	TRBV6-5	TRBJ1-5	ASSYQREQPQH
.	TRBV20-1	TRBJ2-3	SVIILGRLADTQY
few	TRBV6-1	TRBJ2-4	ASSGGGAKNIQY
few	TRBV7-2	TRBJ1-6	ASSTQMAGISPLH
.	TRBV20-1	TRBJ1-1	SARGDANTEAF
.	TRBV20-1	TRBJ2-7	SARGAPRAPTYEQY
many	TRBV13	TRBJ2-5	ASSLLTTRRQETQY
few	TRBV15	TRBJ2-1	ATNDHSEQF
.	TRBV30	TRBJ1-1	AWSQVNTEAF
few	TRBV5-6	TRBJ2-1	ASSPVGRAGEQF
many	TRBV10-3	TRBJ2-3	AIGFGTDTQY
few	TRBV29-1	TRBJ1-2	SVRTGDSGYT
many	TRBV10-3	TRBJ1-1	AISEGTAEAF
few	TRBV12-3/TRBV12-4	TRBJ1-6	ASSPAQSIYSPLH
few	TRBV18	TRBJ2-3	ASSPLPGTDTQY
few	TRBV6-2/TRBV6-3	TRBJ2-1	ASSSGTGFKGYEQF
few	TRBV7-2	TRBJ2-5	ASSRQGREQETQY
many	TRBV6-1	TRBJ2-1	ASSNRGFGREF
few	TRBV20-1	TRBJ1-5	SASVRSNQPQH
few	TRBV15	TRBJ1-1	ATSRVGLGNTEAF
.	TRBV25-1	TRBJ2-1	ASSAYSGSPHEQF
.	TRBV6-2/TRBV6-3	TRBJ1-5	ASSPQGFQPQH
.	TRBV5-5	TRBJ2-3	ASSSFGTGGSRGDTQY
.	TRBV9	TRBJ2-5	ASSVETTSGTQY
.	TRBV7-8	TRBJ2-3	ASSFNVGGGNTQY
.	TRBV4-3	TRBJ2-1	ASSQERELRNEQF
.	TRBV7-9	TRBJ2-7	ASSPGRFRPYEQY
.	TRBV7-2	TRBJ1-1	ASSLVIAWNTEAF
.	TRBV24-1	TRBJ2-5	ATSDWETQY